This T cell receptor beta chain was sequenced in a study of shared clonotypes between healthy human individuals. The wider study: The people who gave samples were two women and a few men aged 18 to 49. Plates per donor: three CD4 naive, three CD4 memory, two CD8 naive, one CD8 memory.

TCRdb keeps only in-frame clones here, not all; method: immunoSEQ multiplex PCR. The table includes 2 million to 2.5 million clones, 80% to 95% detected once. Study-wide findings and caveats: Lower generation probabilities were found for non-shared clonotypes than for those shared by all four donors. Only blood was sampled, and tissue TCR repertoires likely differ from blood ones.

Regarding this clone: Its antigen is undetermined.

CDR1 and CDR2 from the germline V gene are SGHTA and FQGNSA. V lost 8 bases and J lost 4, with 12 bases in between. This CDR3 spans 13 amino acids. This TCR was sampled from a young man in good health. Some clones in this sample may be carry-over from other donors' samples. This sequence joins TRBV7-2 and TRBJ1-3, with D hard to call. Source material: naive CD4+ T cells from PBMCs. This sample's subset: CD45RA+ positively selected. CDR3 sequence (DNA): TGTGCCAGCGCCTTAGGGCCCGGAAACACCATATATTTT. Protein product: CASALGPGNTIYF.